These 19 T cell receptor beta chains came from one sample sequenced in a study of T-cell reconstitution after alpha-beta-depleted transplantation in children. Unique molecular identifiers were incorporated during preparation of the TCRbeta library. In TCRdb, the PCR reads were re-called with MiXCR into one record per CDR3 protein. This table holds around 800,000 distinct CDR3 sequences, under 20% found once. Sequenced material: PBMCs, mostly from graft donor cells, taken 360 days after TCRalphabeta/CD19-depleted stem cell transplant. These receptors all come from a male patient between 5 and 17 years old who had a stem cell transplant for acute lymphoblastic leukemia, so the T cells may come from the graft donor.

This clonotype was counted between two and nine times. This chain uses TRBV5-8 with TRBJ1-5; D remains ambiguous. The CDR3 totals 14 residues. Germline values: CDR1 SGHTS, CDR2 YDEGEE. The ends were cut back, 1 base at V and 4 bases at J, with 9 bases in the middle. The CDR3 region is CASSLMSGNQPQHF. The DNA of the CDR3 is TGTGCCAGCAGCTTGATGTCGGGTAATCAGCCCCAGCATTTT.

This clonotype was detected many times. The chain combines TRBV12-3 or TRBV12-4 with TRBJ1-4; possibly TRBD1 for D (5 bases). The CDR3 contains 14 residues. V gave up 4 bases and J gave up 7 bases, with 13 bases separating them. This CDR3 is CASSWDLLGEKLFF. CDR3 DNA: TGTGCCAGCAGTTGGGACTTATTGGGTGAAAAACTGTTTTTT.

The chain recombines TRBV6-2 or TRBV6-3 with TRBJ1-1, with D hard to call. V was trimmed by 5 bases and J by 0 bases, leaving 16 bases between them. This CDR3 is built from 16 residues. Germline V gene lookup returns CDR1 MNHEY and CDR2 SVGEGT. The CDR3 is CASSKAGNGMNTEAFF. CDR3 DNA sequence: TGTGCCAGCAGTAAAGCAGGAAACGGGATGAACACTGAAGCTTTCTTT.

There are many counts of this clonotype. The chain joins TRBV7-3 to TRBJ2-7; D uncertain. This CDR3 has 14 residues. CDR1 and CDR2 (germline): SGHTA, FQGTGA. V lost 1 base, J lost 3 bases, and 10 bases lay in between. The CDR3 is CASSLSGESYEQYF. In nucleotides, the CDR3 is TGTGCCAGCAGCTTAAGTGGCGAGAGCTACGAGCAGTACTTC.

The chain carries TRBV6-2 or TRBV6-3 and TRBJ2-7, with 9 bases lining up with TRBD2. V trimming: 6 bases; J trimming: 4 bases; junction bases outside the gene matches: 10. The germline V gene encodes CDR1 MNHEY and CDR2 SVGEGT. CDR3 size: 15 residues. Here the CDR3 reads CASSLGTSNLYEQYF. CDR3 nucleotides: TGTGCCAGCAGCCTCGGGACTAGCAACCTATACGAGCAGTACTTC.

The chain uses TRBV27 and TRBJ2-2; 8 bases map to TRBD1. This CDR3 spans 17 amino acids. CDR1 and CDR2 from the germline V gene are MNHEY and SMNVEV (reference sequence). V trimming: 4 bases; J trimming: 3 bases; junction bases outside the gene matches: 10. CDR3 residues: CASSYVDSGQDTGELFF. CDR3 nucleotide sequence: TGTGCCAGCAGTTACGTTGATTCGGGACAGGACACCGGGGAGCTGTTTTTT.

The chain employs TRBV20-1 and TRBJ1-2; the D is unclear. The V end was cut by 3 bases, the J end by 2 bases, with 13 bases between. The germline CDR1 and CDR2 sequences are DFQATT and SNEGSKA (reference sequence). The CDR3 is 14 amino acids. The CDR3 nucleotides are TGCAGTGCTAGGCTCTACGGACCCAACTATGGCTACACCTTC. It codes for CSARLYGPNYGYTF.

The sample holds many counts of this clonotype. Likely a read error: the CDR3 ends without its conserved phenylalanine or tryptophan. No DNA is shown, since the ends of the CDR3 on it are uncertain; the CDR3 is the one TCRdb lists. The chain carries TRBV12-3 or TRBV12-4 and TRBJ1-2; the table gives TRBD1 as D, unverified against the DNA. The CDR3 length equals 12 residues, ends included. CDR3 sequence reads: CASSLHLGQGAI.

Worth noting for this clonotype: This could be a read error, since a much larger clone is one nucleotide away. The chain couples TRBV10-3 to TRBJ2-3, with 9 bases matching TRBD2. Germline lookup yields CDR1 ENHRY and CDR2 SYGVKD. Trimming at V came to 3 bases and at J to 2 bases, leaving 3 bases not matched to a gene. The CDR3 is made up of 15 amino acids. The CDR3 region has the DNA TGTGCCATCAGTGACCTAGCGGGGCCCACAGATACGCAGTATTTT. It codes for CAISDLAGPTDTQYF.

This rearrangement joins TRBV24-1 to TRBJ2-7, with 10 bases aligning to TRBD2. The V segment lost 3 bases and the J segment 1 base; nucleotides outside the gene matches: 8. CDR1 and CDR2 (germline): KGHDR, SFDVKD. This CDR3 comprises 17 residues. The CDR3 nucleotides are TGTGCCACCAGTGATCTTATAGGACTAGCGGATTCCTACGAGCAGTACTTC. It is translated as CATSDLIGLADSYEQYF.

This clonotype was seen ten or more times. The J gene is TRBJ2-7, the V gene TRBV7-9; perhaps TRBD1 as D (6 bases). There are 14 residues in the CDR3. The V and J ends lost 5 bases and 2 bases respectively, with 13 bases between them. Germline V gene sequence: CDR1 SEHNR, CDR2 FQNEAQ (reference sequence). CDR3 residues: CASSTGHRAYEQYF. The CDR3 DNA is TGTGCCAGCAGCACTGGACACAGGGCCTACGAGCAGTACTTC.

This chain uses TRBV27 with TRBJ1-2, with TRBD1 identical over 8 bases. With 5 bases clipped from V and 3 bases from J, the junction kept 11 bases outside the gene matches. Germline assignment: CDR1 MNHEY and CDR2 SMNVEV (reference sequence). The CDR3 has 16 amino acids. CDR3 DNA: TGTGCCAGCAGTGGAATGACAGGGGAAAGGGACTATGGCTACACCTTC. Translated: CASSGMTGERDYGYTF.

This chain links TRBV12-3 or TRBV12-4 with TRBJ2-2; 7 bases are shared with TRBD2. Trimming cost V 6 bases and J 3 bases; bases outside gene matches: 13. The CDR3 consists of 17 residues. The CDR3: CASRVYGGRLYTGELFF. In nucleotides, the CDR3 is TGTGCCAGCAGAGTCTACGGGGGGAGATTATACACCGGGGAGCTGTTTTTT.

The V gene is TRBV5-1, the J gene TRBJ2-7, with D possibly TRBD1 on 6 matching bases. From germline, CDR1 is SGHRS and CDR2 YFSETQ. The CDR3 covers 19 residues. V lost 3 bases and J lost 0, with 25 bases in between. The CDR3 coding sequence is TGCGCCAGCAGCTCGAAGCAATGGAACAGGGAATTGGGCTCCTACGAGCAGTACTTC. Its protein is CASSSKQWNRELGSYEQYF.

The rearrangement uses TRBV20-1 and TRBJ2-1; D remains unclear. The CDR3 is made up of 11 amino acids. V gave up 0 bases and J gave up 8 bases, with 5 bases separating them. Germline-derived CDR1 and CDR2 are DFQATT and SNEGSKA (reference sequence). CDR3 in DNA: TGCAGTGCTAGAGATCCCGATGAGCAGTTCTTC. It is translated as CSARDPDEQFF.

This clonotype appeared a few times. This chain uses TRBV3-1 with TRBJ1-1, with D tentatively TRBD1 (6 bases). Germline V CDR1 and CDR2: LGHDT, YNNKEL (reference sequence). The germline V and J ends were trimmed by 4 bases and 0 bases, with 21 bases remaining between them. This CDR3 has 18 residues. The CDR3 loop is CASSPRVNFGGLNTEAFF. The CDR3 DNA follows: TGTGCCAGCAGCCCCCGGGTGAATTTCGGGGGGCTGAACACTGAAGCTTTCTTT.

The chain is built from TRBV4-1 and TRBJ1-5, with D tentatively TRBD1 (6 bases). There are 18 residues in the CDR3. Per the germline V gene, CDR1 is MGHRA and CDR2 is YSYEKL. V dropped 1 base and J dropped 4 bases, with 20 bases sitting between them. CDR3 nucleotides: TGCGCCAGCAGCCAAGTCGGGAAAGGGGGGGGGAGGAATCAGCCCCAGCATTTT. Translated, it gives CASSQVGKGGGRNQPQHF.

CDR3 in amino acids: CASGILGRSYGYTF. In nucleotides, the CDR3 is TGTGCCAGCGGCATTCTGGGAAGGTCCTATGGCTACACCTTC. The chain carries TRBV6-1 and TRBJ1-2; the D is unclear. Germline assignment: CDR1 MNHNS and CDR2 SASEGT. Trimming left V 8 bases short and J 4 bases short, with 17 bases between. This CDR3 is built from 14 residues.

The chain carries TRBV7-9 and TRBJ2-3; D unclear. CDR1 is SEHNR, CDR2 FQNEAQ, per germline (reference sequence). There are 17 residues in the CDR3. V lost 3 bases, J lost 2 bases, and 18 bases lay in between. The CDR3, as DNA: TGTGCCAGCAGCTTGTACAATCTCCTACCTCTCACAGATACGCAGTATTTT. It is translated as CASSLYNLLPLTDTQYF.